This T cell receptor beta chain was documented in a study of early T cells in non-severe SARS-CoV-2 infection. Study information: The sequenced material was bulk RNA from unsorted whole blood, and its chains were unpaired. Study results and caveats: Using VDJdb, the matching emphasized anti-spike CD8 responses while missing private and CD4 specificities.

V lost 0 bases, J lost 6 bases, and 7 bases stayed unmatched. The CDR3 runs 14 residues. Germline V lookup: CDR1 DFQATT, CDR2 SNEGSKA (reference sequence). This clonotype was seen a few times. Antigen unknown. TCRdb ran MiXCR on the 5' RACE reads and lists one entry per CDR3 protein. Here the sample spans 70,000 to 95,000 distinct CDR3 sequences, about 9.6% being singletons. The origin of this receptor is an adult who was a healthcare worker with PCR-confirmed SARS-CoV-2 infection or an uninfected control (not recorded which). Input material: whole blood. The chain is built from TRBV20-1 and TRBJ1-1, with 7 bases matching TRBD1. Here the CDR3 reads CSARERTGRPEAFF. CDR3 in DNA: TGCAGTGCTAGAGAGAGGACAGGTCGGCCTGAAGCTTTCTTT.